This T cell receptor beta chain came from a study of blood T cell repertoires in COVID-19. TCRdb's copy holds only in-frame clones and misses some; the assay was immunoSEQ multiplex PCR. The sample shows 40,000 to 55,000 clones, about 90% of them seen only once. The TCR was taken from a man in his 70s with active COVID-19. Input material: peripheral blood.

The CDR3 reads CASSQVAFAEAFF. DNA for the CDR3: TGTGCCAGCAGCCAAGTGGCCTTTGCTGAAGCTTTCTTT. J is TRBJ1-1 and V is TRBV3-1 (or the pseudogene TRBV3-2); D is undetermined. CDR1 LGHDT and CDR2 YNNKEL come from the germline V gene (reference sequence). The CDR3 is 13 amino acids. V was pared by 1 base and J by 6 bases, with 9 bases between.